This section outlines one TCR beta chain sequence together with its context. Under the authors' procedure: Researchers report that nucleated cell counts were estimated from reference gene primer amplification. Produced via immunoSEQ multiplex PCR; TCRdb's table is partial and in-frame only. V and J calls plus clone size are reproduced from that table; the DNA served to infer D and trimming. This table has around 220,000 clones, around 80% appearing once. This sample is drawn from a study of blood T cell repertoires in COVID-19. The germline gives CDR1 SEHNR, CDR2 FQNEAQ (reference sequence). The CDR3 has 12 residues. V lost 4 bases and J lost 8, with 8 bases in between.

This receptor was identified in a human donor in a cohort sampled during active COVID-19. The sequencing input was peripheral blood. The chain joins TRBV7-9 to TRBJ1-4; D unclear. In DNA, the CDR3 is TGTGCCAGCAGCTCCTCCCTAGAAAAACTGTTTTTT. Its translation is CASSSSLEKLFF.